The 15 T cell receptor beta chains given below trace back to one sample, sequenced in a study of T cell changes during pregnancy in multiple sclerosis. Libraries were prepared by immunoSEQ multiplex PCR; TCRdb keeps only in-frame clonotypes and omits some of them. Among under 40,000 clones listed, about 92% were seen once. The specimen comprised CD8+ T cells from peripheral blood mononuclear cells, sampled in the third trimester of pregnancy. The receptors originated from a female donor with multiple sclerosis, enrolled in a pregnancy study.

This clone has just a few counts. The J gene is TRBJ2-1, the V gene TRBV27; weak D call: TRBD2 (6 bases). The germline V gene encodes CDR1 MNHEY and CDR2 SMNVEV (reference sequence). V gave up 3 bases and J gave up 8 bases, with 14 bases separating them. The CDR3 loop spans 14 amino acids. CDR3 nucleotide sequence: TGTGCCAGCAGTTTGGAGGGGATGGTTGATGAGCAGTTCTTC. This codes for CASSLEGMVDEQFF.

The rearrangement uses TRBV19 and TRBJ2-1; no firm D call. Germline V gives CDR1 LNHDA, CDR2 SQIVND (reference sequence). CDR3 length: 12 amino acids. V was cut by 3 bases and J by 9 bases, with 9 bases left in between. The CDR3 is CASSIPGGEQFF. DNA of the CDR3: TGTGCCAGTAGTATCCCAGGTGGTGAGCAGTTCTTC. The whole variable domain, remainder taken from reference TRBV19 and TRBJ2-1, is DGGITQSPKYLFRKEGQNVTLSCEQNLNHDAMYWYRQDPGQGLRLIYYSQIVNDFQKGDIAEGYSVSREKKESFPLTVTSAQKNPTAFYLCASSIPGGEQFFGPGTRLTVL.

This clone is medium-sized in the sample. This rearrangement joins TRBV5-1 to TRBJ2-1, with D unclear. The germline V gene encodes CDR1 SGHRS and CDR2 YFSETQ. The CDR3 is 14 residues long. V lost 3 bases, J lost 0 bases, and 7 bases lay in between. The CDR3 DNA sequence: TGCGCCAGCAGCTCTGGGCTCTCCTACAATGAGCAGTTCTTC. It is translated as CASSSGLSYNEQFF.

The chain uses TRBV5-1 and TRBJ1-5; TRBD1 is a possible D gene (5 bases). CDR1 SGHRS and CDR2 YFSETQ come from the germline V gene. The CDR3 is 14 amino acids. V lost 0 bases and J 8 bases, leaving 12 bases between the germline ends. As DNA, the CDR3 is TGCGCCAGCAGCTTGGGTACAGGCCATGAGCCCCAGCATTTT. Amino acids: CASSLGTGHEPQHF.

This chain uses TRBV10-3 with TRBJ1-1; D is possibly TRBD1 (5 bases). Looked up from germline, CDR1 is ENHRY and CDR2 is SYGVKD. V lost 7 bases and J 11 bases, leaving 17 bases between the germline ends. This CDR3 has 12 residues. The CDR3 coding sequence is TGTGCCATCACCACTAGCGCAGGGCGGGCTTTCTTT. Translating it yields CAITTSAGRAFF.

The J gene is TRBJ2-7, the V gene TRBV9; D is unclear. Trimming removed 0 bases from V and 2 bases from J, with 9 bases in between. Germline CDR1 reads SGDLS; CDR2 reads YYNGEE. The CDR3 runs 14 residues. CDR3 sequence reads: CASSVGDITYEQYF. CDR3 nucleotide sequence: TGTGCCAGCAGCGTAGGAGACATAACCTACGAGCAGTACTTC.

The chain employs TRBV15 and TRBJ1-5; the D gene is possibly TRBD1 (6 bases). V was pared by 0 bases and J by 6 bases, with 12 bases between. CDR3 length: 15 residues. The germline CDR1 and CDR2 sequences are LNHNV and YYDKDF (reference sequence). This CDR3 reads CATSRDLGHGQPQHF. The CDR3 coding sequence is TGTGCCACCAGCAGAGATCTGGGACACGGTCAGCCCCAGCATTTT. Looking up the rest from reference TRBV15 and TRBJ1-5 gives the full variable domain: DAMVIQNPRYQVTQFGKPVTLSCSQTLNHNVMYWYQQKSSQAPKLLFHYYDKDFNNEADTPDNFQSRRPNTSFCFLDIRSPGLGDTAMYLCATSRDLGHGQPQHFGDGTRLSIL.

CDR3 sequence: CASSLEDITGLYEQYF. The CDR3 nucleotides are TGCGCCAGCAGCTTGGAGGACATTACGGGCCTATACGAGCAGTACTTC. The gene calls are TRBV5-1 and TRBJ2-7; TRBD1 is a possible D gene (5 bases). There are 16 residues in the CDR3. Germline V gene data show CDR1 as SGHRS and CDR2 as YFSETQ. Trimming removed 0 bases at V and 4 bases at J, with 17 bases between.

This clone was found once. The CDR3 spells CASSLGGLGNTIYF. Written as DNA, the CDR3 is TGTGCCAGCAGCTTAGGGGGCCTTGGAAACACCATATATTTT. The chain uses TRBV13 and TRBJ1-3, with D unclear. Germline CDR1 PRHDT, CDR2 FYEKMQ (reference sequence). The V end was cut by 0 bases, the J end by 3 bases, with 6 bases between. The CDR3 spans 14 residues.

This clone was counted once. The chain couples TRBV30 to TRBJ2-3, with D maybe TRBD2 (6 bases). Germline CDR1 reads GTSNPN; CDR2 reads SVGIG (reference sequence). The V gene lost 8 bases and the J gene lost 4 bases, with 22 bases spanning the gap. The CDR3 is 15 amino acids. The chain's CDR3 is CAGHLGREAPDTQYF. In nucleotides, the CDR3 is TGTGCCGGGCACCTGGGCAGGGAGGCCCCAGATACGCAGTATTTT.

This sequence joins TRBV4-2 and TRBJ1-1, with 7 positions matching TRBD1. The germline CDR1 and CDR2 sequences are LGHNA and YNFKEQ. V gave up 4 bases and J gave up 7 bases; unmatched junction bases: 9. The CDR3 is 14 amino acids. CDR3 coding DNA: TGTGCCAGCAGCCTTAGCATAGACAGGGATGAAGCTTTCTTT. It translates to CASSLSIDRDEAFF.

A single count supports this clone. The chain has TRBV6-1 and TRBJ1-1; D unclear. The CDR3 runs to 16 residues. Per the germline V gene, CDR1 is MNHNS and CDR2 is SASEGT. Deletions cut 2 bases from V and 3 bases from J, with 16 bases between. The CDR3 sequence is CASSEFAGFIDTEAFF. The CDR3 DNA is TGTGCCAGCAGTGAATTCGCGGGGTTTATAGACACTGAAGCTTTCTTT.

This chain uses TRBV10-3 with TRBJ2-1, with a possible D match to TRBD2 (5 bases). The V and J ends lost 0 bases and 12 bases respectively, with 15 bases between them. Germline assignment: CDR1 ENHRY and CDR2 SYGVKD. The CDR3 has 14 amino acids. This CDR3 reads CAISESPPLEGQFF. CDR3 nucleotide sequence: TGTGCCATCAGTGAGTCCCCCCCCCTCGAGGGGCAGTTCTTC.

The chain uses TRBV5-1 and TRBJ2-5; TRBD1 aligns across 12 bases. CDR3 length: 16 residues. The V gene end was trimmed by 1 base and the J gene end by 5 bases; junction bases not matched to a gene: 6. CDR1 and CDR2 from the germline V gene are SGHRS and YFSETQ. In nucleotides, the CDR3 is TGCGCCAGCAGCTTGCTTGGGACAGGGGGCGGGGAGACCCAGTACTTC. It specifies CASSLLGTGGGETQYF.

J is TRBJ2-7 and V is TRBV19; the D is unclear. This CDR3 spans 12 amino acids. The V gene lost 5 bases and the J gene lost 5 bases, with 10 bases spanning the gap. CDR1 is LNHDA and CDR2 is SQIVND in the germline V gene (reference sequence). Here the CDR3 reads CASSGESDEQYF. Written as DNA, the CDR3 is TGTGCCAGTAGTGGCGAAAGCGACGAGCAGTACTTC.